The 18 T cell receptor beta chains listed next were all sequenced from one sample in a study of early T cells in non-severe SARS-CoV-2 infection. TCRdb redid the calling of the 5' RACE reads with MiXCR, one entry per CDR3 protein. Of some 33,000 distinct CDR3 sequences in the sample, around 5.9% were seen once. The sequenced sample consisted of whole blood. Receptors originate from an adult who was a healthcare worker with PCR-confirmed SARS-CoV-2 infection or an uninfected control (not recorded which).

This clonotype has ten or more counts. This rearrangement joins TRBV10-3 to TRBJ2-7, with 9 bases matching TRBD1. J was trimmed by 0 bases and V by 6 bases; bases with no gene match: 3. Germline V gives CDR1 ENHRY, CDR2 SYGVKD. This CDR3 is 14 amino acids long. Written as DNA, the CDR3 is TGTGCCATCAGCGGGACAGGGAGCTCCTACGAGCAGTACTTC. This translates into CAISGTGSSYEQYF.

This clonotype was counted ten times or more. J is TRBJ2-7 and V is TRBV4-3; 13 nucleotides align to TRBD2. CDR1 and CDR2 from the germline V gene are LGHNA and YSLEER. The CDR3 has 15 amino acids. With V trimmed by 1 base and J by 4 bases, 1 base remained unmatched. Written as DNA, the CDR3 is TGCGCCAGCAGCCAAGGGACTAGCGGGGGTTACGAGCAGTACTTC. Encoded protein: CASSQGTSGGYEQYF.

The gene calls are TRBV24-1 and TRBJ1-2; 8 bases fit TRBD1. Germline V gene lookup returns CDR1 KGHDR and CDR2 SFDVKD. Trimming cost V 4 bases and J 8 bases; bases outside gene matches: 11. This CDR3 region has 15 residues. This CDR3 is CATSDRTGTGRGYTF. The CDR3 DNA reads as TGTGCCACCAGTGACCGGACCGGGACAGGACGCGGCTACACCTTC.

This clonotype occurred many times. V is TRBV7-2 and J is TRBJ2-3, with unresolved D. Germline V lookup: CDR1 SGHTA, CDR2 FQGNSA. This CDR3 region has 14 residues. Trimming removed 2 bases from V and 0 bases from J, with 6 bases in between. CDR3 sequence: CASSLSASTDTQYF. For the CDR3, the DNA is TGTGCCAGCAGCTTATCGGCCAGCACAGATACGCAGTATTTT.

This clonotype was picked up many times. V is TRBV7-2 and J is TRBJ2-1, with 7 bases identical to TRBD1. Looked up from germline, CDR1 is SGHTA and CDR2 is FQGNSA. V trimming: 5 bases; J trimming: 4 bases; junction bases outside the gene matches: 5. There are 14 residues in the CDR3. DNA of the CDR3: TGTGCCAGCAGCCGACAGGGACAATACAATGAGCAGTTCTTC. It codes for CASSRQGQYNEQFF.

The chain links TRBV6-2 or TRBV6-3 to TRBJ2-1; D is ambiguous. Trimming shortened V by 0 bases and J by 4 bases, and 7 bases separated the two germline ends. The CDR3 sequence is 14 residues long. Germline V gene data show CDR1 as MNHEY and CDR2 as SVGEGT. CDR3 DNA sequence: TGTGCCAGCAGTTACTCGAACATTTACAATGAGCAGTTCTTC. Residues: CASSYSNIYNEQFF.

This clonotype was observed a handful of times. The chain employs TRBV5-6 and TRBJ2-2; the match to TRBD1 covers 7 bases. The junction had 5 bases not matched to a gene; V was cut back by 4 bases and J by 5 bases. The germline V gene has CDR1 SGHDT and CDR2 YYEEEE. CDR3 size: 14 residues. CDR3 bases: TGTGCCAGCAGCCGCCCGACAGGGACCGGGGAGCTGTTTTTT. This codes for CASSRPTGTGELFF.

This clonotype has a count of ten or more. The V call is TRBV3-1, the J call TRBJ2-7, with D perhaps matching TRBD1 (5 bases). The germline V and J ends were trimmed by 1 base and 2 bases, with 18 bases remaining between them. This CDR3 is 17 amino acids long. Germline assignment: CDR1 LGHDT and CDR2 YNNKEL (reference sequence). The CDR3 loop reads CASSQGEVRGRAYEQYF. CDR3 nucleotide sequence: TGTGCCAGCAGCCAAGGCGAGGTCAGAGGCAGGGCCTACGAGCAGTACTTC.

The CDR3 loop reads CASSLDETQYF. CDR3 coding DNA: TGCGCCAGCAGCTTGGACGAGACCCAGTACTTC. The chain carries TRBV5-1 and TRBJ2-5; D not resolved. V was trimmed by 0 bases and J by 5 bases, leaving 2 bases between them. The germline V gene encodes CDR1 SGHRS and CDR2 YFSETQ. This CDR3 region has 11 residues.

This clonotype was detected many times. The chain couples TRBV28 to TRBJ2-7; no clear D. Germline values: CDR1 MDHEN, CDR2 SYDVKM. V was shortened by 3 bases and J by 3 bases, with 9 bases between the two germline ends. This CDR3 comprises 13 residues. The CDR3 reads CASSLAENYEQYF. For the CDR3, the DNA is TGTGCCAGCAGTTTGGCCGAGAACTACGAGCAGTACTTC.

This clonotype was counted many times. The gene calls are TRBV2 and TRBJ2-1; 9 bases agree with TRBD1. The CDR3 length is 13 residues. The ends lost 6 bases at V and 9 bases at J; junction bases unmatched: 6. Germline CDR1 and CDR2: SNHLY and FYNNEI. CDR3 bases: TGTGCCAGCAGCCCGGGACAGGGATTTGAGCAGTTCTTC. Protein: CASSPGQGFEQFF.

This clonotype has a count of ten or more. V usage is TRBV7-6 and J usage is TRBJ2-3; 12 nucleotides align to TRBD2. The CDR3 is 16 residues long. The V gene end was trimmed by 4 bases and the J gene end by 6 bases; junction bases not matched to a gene: 8. Germline assignment: CDR1 SGHVS and CDR2 FNYEAQ. As DNA, the CDR3 is TGTGCCAGCAGCTCAATAGGACTAGCGGGGACTGATACGCAGTATTTT. This translates into CASSSIGLAGTDTQYF. The full variable domain, in which reference TRBV7-6 and TRBJ2-3 provide the parts outside the CDR3, is GAGVSQSPRYKVTKRGQDVALRCDPISGHVSLYWYRQALGQGPEFLTYFNYEAQQDKSGLPNDRFSAERPEGSISTLTIQRTEQRDSAMYRCASSSIGLAGTDTQYFGPGTRLTVL.

This clonotype came up many times. This rearrangement joins TRBV11-2 to TRBJ2-1, with 7 bases lining up with TRBD2. Germline CDR1 and CDR2: SGHAT and FQNNGV. This CDR3 has 17 residues. Trimming at V came to 5 bases and at J to 2 bases, leaving 12 bases not matched to a gene. The CDR3 DNA is TGTGCCAGCAGCCCAGGAGATTTCCGGGGGGCCTACAATGAGCAGTTCTTC. This encodes CASSPGDFRGAYNEQFF.

This clonotype was recorded many times. The chain couples TRBV21-1 to TRBJ2-7; the table's D gene call, TRBD1, was not cross checked with the DNA. TRBV21-1 is deemed a pseudogene. This CDR3 is built from 15 residues. As DNA, the CDR3 is TGTGCCAGCAGCAAAGGCGACAGGGACTCCTACGAGCAGTACTTC. Protein product: CASSKGDRDSYEQYF.

This clonotype was found many times. V gene TRBV29-1 combines with J gene TRBJ2-6, with a tentative D call TRBD2 (6 bases). Germline lookup yields CDR1 SQVTM and CDR2 ANQGSEA. Between the trimmed V and J ends, which lost 4 bases and 0 bases, there was a span of 10 bases. The CDR3 length is 15 residues. CDR3 nucleotide sequence: TGCAGCGTTGCTCGGGAGCTCTCTGGGGCCAACGTCCTGACTTTC. Translation gives CSVARELSGANVLTF.

This clonotype occurred many times. V is TRBV29-1 and J is TRBJ1-4; TRBD1 is a possible D gene (5 bases). The V gene lost 5 bases and the J gene lost 8 bases, with 18 bases spanning the gap. Germline lookup yields CDR1 SQVTM and CDR2 ANQGSEA. CDR3 length: 14 amino acids. CDR3 region: CSVCFTGTEEKLFF. In nucleotides, the CDR3 is TGCAGCGTTTGCTTTACGGGGACGGAAGAAAAACTGTTTTTT.

This clonotype was observed a handful of times. The CDR3 nucleotides are TGCAGTGCTAGAGGGACAGGGATAAATGAGCAGTTCTTC. It encodes CSARGTGINEQFF. The chain recombines TRBV20-1 with TRBJ2-1; 8 bases align to TRBD1. The V gene end was trimmed by 1 base and the J gene end by 7 bases; junction bases not matched to a gene: 3. CDR1 and CDR2 from the germline V gene are DFQATT and SNEGSKA (reference sequence). This CDR3 comprises 13 residues.

In this sample, this clonotype turned up many times. This chain connects TRBV2 to TRBJ2-2, with D uncertain. The V gene's germline CDR1 is SNHLY and CDR2 FYNNEI. Trimming took off 3 bases at V and 0 bases at J, with 5 bases between the two ends. CDR3 size: 14 residues. In DNA form, the CDR3 reads TGTGCCAGCAGTGATCTATCGAACACCGGGGAGCTGTTTTTT. Its translation: CASSDLSNTGELFF.